This record covers a single T cell receptor beta chain. This CDR3 contains 13 residues. Germline values: CDR1 LNHNV, CDR2 YYDKDF (reference sequence). The V gene lost 9 bases and the J gene lost 4 bases, with 13 bases spanning the gap. Per the original methods: Nucleated cell counts were estimated from reference gene primer amplification. Assay: immunoSEQ multiplex PCR; the TCRdb copy retains only in-frame clones and omits some. V and J calls and clone size are copied from that table; D and trimming were computed from the DNA. The repertoire holds 250,000 or so clones, with 87% as singletons. The sample is drawn from a study of blood T cell repertoires in COVID-19. Study-level background: Samples taken during acute and convalescent COVID-19 were collected in the United States, Italy and Spain. The cDNA or gDNA used as material had been derived from T cells, B-cell-depleted T cells, or PBMCs.

The sample consisted of peripheral blood. The TCR was taken from a man between 18 and 29 years old with active or convalescent COVID-19. The rearrangement links TRBV15 to TRBJ2-1; D is ambiguous. The CDR3 loop reads CATLHGGYNEQFF. CDR3 coding DNA: TGTGCCACTCTTCACGGCGGTTACAATGAGCAGTTCTTC. The full variable domain, its missing parts supplied by reference TRBV15 and TRBJ2-1, is DAMVIQNPRYQVTQFGKPVTLSCSQTLNHNVMYWYQQKSSQAPKLLFHYYDKDFNNEADTPDNFQSRRPNTSFCFLDIRSPGLGDTAMYLCATLHGGYNEQFFGPGTRLTVL.